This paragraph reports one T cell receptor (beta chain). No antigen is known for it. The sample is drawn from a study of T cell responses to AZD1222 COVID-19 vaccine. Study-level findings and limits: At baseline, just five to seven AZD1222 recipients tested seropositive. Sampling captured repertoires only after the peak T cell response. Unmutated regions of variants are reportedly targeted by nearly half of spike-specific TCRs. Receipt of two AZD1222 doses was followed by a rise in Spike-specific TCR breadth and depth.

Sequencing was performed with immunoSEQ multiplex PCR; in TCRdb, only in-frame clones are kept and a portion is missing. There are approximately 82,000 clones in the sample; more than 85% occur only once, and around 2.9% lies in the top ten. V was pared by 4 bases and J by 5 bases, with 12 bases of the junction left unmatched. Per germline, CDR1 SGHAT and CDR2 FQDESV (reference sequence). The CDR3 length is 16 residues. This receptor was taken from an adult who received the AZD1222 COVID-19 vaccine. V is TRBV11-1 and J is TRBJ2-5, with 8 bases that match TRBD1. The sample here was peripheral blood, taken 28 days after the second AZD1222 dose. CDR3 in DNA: TGTGCCAGCAGCTCCGGGACAGGATACCCTCGGGAGACCCAGTACTTC. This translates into CASSSGTGYPRETQYF.